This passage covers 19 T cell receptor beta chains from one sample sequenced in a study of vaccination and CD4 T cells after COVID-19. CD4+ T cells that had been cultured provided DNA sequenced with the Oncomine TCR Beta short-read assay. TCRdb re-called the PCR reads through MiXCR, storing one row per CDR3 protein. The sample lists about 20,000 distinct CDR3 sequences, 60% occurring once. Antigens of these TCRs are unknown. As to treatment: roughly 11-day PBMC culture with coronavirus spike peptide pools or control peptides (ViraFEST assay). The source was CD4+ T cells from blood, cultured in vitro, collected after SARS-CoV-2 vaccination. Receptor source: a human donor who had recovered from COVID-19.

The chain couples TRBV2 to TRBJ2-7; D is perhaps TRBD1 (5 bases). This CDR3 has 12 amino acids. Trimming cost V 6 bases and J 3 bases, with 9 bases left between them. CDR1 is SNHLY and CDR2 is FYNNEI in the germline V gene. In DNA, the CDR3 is TGTGCCAGCAGGGATGACAGCTACGAGCAGTACTTC. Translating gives CASRDDSYEQYF.

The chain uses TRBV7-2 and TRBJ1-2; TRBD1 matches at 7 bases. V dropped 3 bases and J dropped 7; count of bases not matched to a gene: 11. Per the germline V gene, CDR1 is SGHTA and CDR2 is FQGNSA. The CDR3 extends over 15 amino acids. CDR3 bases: TGTGCCAGCAGCTTTCAATCAGACAGGGCAGGTGGCTACACCTTC. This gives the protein CASSFQSDRAGGYTF.

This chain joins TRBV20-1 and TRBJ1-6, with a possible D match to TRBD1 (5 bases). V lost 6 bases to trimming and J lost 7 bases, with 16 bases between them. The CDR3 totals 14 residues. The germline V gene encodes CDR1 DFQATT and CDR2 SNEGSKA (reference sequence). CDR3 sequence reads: CSADGGVANSPLHF. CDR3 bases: TGCAGTGCGGACGGGGGAGTGGCGAATTCACCCCTCCACTTT.

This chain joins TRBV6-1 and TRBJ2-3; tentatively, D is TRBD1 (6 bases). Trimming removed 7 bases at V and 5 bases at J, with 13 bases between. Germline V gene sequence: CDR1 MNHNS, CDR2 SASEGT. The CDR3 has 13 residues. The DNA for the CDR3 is TGTGCCAGCATTAGACAGGTTGGAGATACGCAGTATTTT. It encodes CASIRQVGDTQYF.

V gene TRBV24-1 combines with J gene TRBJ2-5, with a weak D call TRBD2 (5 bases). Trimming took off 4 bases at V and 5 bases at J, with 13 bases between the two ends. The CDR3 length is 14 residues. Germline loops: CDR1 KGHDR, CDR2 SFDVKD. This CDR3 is CATSDRRLGETQYF. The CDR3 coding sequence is TGTGCCACCAGTGACCGGAGGCTCGGGGAGACCCAGTACTTC.

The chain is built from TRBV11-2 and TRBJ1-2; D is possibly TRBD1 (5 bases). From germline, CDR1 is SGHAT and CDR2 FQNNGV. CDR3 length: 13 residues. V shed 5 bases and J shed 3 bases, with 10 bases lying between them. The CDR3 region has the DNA TGTGCCAGCAGCCCGGGGACCTACTATGGCTACACCTTC. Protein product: CASSPGTYYGYTF.

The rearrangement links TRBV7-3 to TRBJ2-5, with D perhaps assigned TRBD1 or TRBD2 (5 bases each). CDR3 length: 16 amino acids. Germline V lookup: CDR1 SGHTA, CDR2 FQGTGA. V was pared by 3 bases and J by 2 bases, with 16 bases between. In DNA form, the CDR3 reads TGTGCCAGCAGCTTTGGGACCTTCACTAATCAAGAGACCCAGTACTTC. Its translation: CASSFGTFTNQETQYF. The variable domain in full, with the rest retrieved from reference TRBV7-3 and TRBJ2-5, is GAGVSQTPSNKVTEKGKYVELRCDPISGHTALYWYRQSLGQGPEFLIYFQGTGAADDSGLPNDRFFAVRPEGSVSTLKIQRTERGDSAVYLCASSFGTFTNQETQYFGPGTRLLVL.

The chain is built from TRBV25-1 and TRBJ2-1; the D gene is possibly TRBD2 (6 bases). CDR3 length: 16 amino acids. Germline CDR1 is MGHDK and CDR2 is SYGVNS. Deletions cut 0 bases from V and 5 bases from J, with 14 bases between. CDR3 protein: CASSEYPAGTNNEQFF. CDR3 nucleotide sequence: TGTGCCAGCAGTGAATATCCAGCGGGCACAAACAATGAGCAGTTCTTC.

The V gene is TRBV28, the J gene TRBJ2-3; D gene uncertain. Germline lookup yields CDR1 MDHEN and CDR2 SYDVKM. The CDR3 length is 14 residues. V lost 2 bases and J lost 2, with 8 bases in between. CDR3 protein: CASSLGQHTDTQYF. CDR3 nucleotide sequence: TGTGCCAGCAGTTTAGGGCAGCACACAGATACGCAGTATTTT.

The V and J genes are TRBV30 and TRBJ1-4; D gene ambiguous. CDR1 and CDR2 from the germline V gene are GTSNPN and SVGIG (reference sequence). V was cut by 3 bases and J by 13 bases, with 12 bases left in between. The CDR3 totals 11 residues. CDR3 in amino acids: CAWSHGEGLFF. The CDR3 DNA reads TGTGCCTGGAGCCACGGGGAAGGACTGTTTTTT.

CDR3 in DNA: TGTGCCAGCAGCGGAATAGGGGATTACTCCTACGAGCAGTACTTC. Its protein product is CASSGIGDYSYEQYF. The chain employs TRBV11-3 and TRBJ2-7, with D tentatively TRBD1 (5 bases). Germline V gene sequence: CDR1 SGHNT, CDR2 YENEEA. V was clipped by 5 bases and J by 0 bases, with 14 bases between them. This CDR3 contains 15 residues.

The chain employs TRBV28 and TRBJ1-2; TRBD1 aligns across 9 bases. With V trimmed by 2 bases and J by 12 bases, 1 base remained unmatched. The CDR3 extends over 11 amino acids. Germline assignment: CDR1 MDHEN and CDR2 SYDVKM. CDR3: CASSLGTGNTF. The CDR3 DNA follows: TGTGCCAGCAGTTTAGGGACAGGGAACACCTTC.

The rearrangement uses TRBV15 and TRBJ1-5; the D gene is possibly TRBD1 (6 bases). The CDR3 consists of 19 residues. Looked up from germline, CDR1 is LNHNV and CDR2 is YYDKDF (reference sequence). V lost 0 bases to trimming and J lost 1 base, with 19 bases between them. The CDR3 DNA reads TGTGCCACCAGCAGAGATCTAGGGGGAGGGGCGGCCAGCAATCAGCCCCAGCATTTT. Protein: CATSRDLGGGAASNQPQHF. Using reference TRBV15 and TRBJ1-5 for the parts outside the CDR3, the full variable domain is DAMVIQNPRYQVTQFGKPVTLSCSQTLNHNVMYWYQQKSSQAPKLLFHYYDKDFNNEADTPDNFQSRRPNTSFCFLDIRSPGLGDTAMYLCATSRDLGGGAASNQPQHFGDGTRLSIL.

The CDR3 protein is CASRPGGSETEAFF. As DNA, the CDR3 is TGTGCCAGCAGGCCAGGGGGATCTGAGACTGAAGCTTTCTTT. V gene TRBV6-2 or TRBV6-3 combines with J gene TRBJ1-1; 7 bases align to TRBD1. Germline loops: CDR1 MNHEY, CDR2 SVGEGT. The CDR3 spans 14 residues. The J segment lost 5 bases and the V segment lost 6 bases, leaving 9 bases of the junction unmatched.

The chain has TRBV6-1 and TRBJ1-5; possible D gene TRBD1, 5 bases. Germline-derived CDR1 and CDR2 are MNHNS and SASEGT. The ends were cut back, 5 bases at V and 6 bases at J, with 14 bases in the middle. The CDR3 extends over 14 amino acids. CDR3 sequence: CASSTAGQAQPQHF. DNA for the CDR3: TGTGCCAGCAGTACAGCAGGGCAAGCTCAGCCCCAGCATTTT.

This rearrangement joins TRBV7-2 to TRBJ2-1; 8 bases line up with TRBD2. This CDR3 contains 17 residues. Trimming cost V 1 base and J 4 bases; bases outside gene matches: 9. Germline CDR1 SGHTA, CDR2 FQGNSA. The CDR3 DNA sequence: TGTGCCAGCAGCTTAGGCGGCGGGGGGCTACTGTACAATGAGCAGTTCTTC. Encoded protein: CASSLGGGGLLYNEQFF. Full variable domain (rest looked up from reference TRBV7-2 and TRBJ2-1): GAGVSQSPSNKVTEKGKDVELRCDPISGHTALYWYRQSLGQGLEFLIYFQGNSAPDKSGLPSDRFSAERTGGSVSTLTIQRTQQEDSAVYLCASSLGGGGLLYNEQFFGPGTRLTVL.

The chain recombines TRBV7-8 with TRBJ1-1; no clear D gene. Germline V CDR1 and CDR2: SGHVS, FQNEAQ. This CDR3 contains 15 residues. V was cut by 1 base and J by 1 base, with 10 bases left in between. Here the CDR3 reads CASSLERQTNTEAFF. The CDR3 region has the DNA TGTGCCAGCAGCTTAGAGCGGCAGACGAACACTGAAGCTTTCTTT.

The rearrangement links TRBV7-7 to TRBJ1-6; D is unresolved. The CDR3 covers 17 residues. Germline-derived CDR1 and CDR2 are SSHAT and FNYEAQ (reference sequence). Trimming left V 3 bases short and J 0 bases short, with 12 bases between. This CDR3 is CASSLQVKGSYNSPLHF. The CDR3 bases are TGTGCCAGCAGCTTGCAGGTTAAAGGCTCCTATAATTCACCCCTCCACTTT.

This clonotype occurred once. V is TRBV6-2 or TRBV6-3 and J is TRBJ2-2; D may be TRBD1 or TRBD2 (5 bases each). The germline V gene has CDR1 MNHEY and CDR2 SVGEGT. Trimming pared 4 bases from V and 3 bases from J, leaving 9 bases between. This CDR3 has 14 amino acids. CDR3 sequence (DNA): TGTGCCAGCAGTTTACGGGGCTACACCGGGGAGCTGTTTTTT. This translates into CASSLRGYTGELFF.